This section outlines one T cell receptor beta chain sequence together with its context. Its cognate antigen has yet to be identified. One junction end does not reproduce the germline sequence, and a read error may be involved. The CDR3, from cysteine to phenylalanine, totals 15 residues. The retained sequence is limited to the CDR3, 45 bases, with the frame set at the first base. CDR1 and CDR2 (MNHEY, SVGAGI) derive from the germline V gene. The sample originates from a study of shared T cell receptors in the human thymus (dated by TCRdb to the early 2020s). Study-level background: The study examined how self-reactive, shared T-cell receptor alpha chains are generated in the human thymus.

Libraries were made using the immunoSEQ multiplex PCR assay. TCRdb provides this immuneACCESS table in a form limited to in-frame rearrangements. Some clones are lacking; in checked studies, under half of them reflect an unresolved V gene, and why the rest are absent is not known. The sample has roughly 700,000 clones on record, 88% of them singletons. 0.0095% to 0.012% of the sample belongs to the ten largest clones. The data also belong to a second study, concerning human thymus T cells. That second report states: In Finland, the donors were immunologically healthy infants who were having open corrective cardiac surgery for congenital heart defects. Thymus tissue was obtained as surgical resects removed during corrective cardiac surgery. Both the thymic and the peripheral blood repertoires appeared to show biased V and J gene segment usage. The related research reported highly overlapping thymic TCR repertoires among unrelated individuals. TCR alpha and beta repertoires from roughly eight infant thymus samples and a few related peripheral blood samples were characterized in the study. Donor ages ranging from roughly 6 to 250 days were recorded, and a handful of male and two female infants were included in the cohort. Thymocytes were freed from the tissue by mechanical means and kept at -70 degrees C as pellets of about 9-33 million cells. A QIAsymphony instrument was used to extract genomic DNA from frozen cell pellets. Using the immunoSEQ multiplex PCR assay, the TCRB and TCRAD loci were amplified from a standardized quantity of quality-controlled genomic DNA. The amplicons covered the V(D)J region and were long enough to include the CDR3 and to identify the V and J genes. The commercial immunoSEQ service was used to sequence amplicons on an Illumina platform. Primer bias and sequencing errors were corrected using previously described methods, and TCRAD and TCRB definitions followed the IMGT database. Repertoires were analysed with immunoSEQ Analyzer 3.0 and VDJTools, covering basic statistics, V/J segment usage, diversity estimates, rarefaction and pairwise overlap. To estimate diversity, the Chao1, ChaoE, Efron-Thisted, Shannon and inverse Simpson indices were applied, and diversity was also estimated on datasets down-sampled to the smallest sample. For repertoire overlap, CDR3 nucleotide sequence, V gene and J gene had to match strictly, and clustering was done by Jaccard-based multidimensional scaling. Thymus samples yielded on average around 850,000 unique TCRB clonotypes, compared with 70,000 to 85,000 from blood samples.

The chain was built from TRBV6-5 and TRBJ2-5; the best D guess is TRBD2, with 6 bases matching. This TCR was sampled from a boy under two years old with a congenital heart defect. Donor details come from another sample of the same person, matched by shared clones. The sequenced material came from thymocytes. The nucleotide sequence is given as TGTGCCAGCAGTTACTCGGTCGGGAGAAGAGAGGCCCAGTACTTC. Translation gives CASSYSVGRREAQYF.